This T cell receptor (beta chain) was identified in a study of OX40 agonist ivuxolimab in advanced cancers. Study context: Averaging 60 years in age, with a range of about 23 to 79, the cohort was 65% to 85% male. Overall study results and limits: At 0.1 to 3.0 mg/kg and by week 6, CD4+ and CD8+ T cells in the blood had expanded clonally.

Trimming removed 5 bases from V and 1 base from J, with 8 bases in between. The CDR3 contains 13 residues. Germline CDR1 and CDR2: MDHEN and SYDVKM. Repertoires were generated with immunoSEQ multiplex PCR, while TCRdb's copy carries only in-frame clones and drops some. The profile shows 65,000 or so clones, 70% to 90% of them singletons. This clone was counted once. The antigen remains unidentified. V usage is TRBV28 and J usage is TRBJ1-1; D is uncertain. The receptor was derived from an adult with an advanced solid tumor such as melanoma, head and neck, liver or kidney cancer. The starting material was CD4+ or CD8+ T cells sorted from blood, obtained in a trial of the OX40 agonist ivuxolimab. CDR3 loop: CASSGQENTEAFF. In DNA form, the CDR3 reads TGTGCCAGCAGTGGGCAGGAGAACACTGAAGCTTTCTTT.